The 20 T cell receptor beta chains listed next were all sequenced from one sample in a study of blood T cells in healthy people across ages. Together with a sample-barcoded 5' primer, a J-beta primer mix was included in a second PCR lasting about 7 to 11 cycles. TCRdb fed the 5' RACE reads into MiXCR, producing one record per CDR3 protein. The sample lists 630,000 or so distinct CDR3 sequences, approximately 30% occurring once. The sequenced sample was blood. Receptors originate from a woman older than 75 in good health.

Comments on this clonotype: A much larger clone lies a single base off, so this may be a read error. The rearrangement uses TRBV27 and TRBJ2-7; TRBD1 is a possible D gene (5 bases). Germline-derived CDR1 and CDR2 are MNHEY and SMNVEV (reference sequence). This CDR3 spans 14 amino acids. V lost 5 bases, J lost 7 bases, and 18 bases lay in between. The CDR3 region is CASSPTQGYNEQYF. CDR3 sequence (DNA): TGTGCCAGCAGTCCAACCCAGGGATACAATGAGCAGTACTTC.

This clonotype was seen ten or more times. V and J are TRBV20-1 and TRBJ2-1, with 7 positions matching TRBD2. This CDR3 region has 14 residues. The V and J ends lost 3 bases and 4 bases, in that order; junction bases with no gene match: 6. Germline lookup yields CDR1 DFQATT and CDR2 SNEGSKA (reference sequence). The CDR3 here is CSASGASGYNEQFF. CDR3 coding DNA: TGCAGTGCTAGTGGGGCTAGCGGATACAATGAGCAGTTCTTC.

This chain connects TRBV18 to TRBJ2-7; 8 bases agree with TRBD2. Germline values: CDR1 KGHSH, CDR2 LQKENI. V lost 3 bases and J lost 0; bases outside the gene matches: 13. The CDR3 loop spans 18 amino acids. CDR3 sequence (DNA): TGTGCCAGCTCACCCATTACCGGCCAGCGGGGGACCTCCTACGAGCAGTACTTC. It yields the protein CASSPITGQRGTSYEQYF.

The gene calls are TRBV12-3 or TRBV12-4 and TRBJ2-1; D possibly corresponds to TRBD1 (6 bases). Trimming took 6 bases from V and 12 from J, leaving 15 bases between them. The CDR3 is 12 residues long. The CDR3 DNA follows: TGTGCCAGCAGCCGGACGGTAGGGGGGCAGTTCTTC. It translates to CASSRTVGGQFF.

The table lists this clonotype with many counts. The chain carries TRBV12-3 or TRBV12-4 and TRBJ2-3; 11 bases agree with TRBD2. The junction had 12 bases not matched to a gene; V was cut back by 7 bases and J by 3 bases. The CDR3 runs to 17 residues. This CDR3 reads CASTPLGASGGTDTQYF. CDR3 bases: TGTGCCAGCACCCCGCTGGGGGCTAGCGGGGGGACAGATACGCAGTATTTT.

The chain recombines TRBV20-1 with TRBJ2-1; no clear D. The CDR3 runs to 14 residues. The V gene lost 6 bases and the J gene lost 0 bases, with 12 bases spanning the gap. Germline-derived CDR1 and CDR2 are DFQATT and SNEGSKA (reference sequence). CDR3 sequence (DNA): TGCAGTGCAACCCTGGGGAACTCCTACAATGAGCAGTTCTTC. It is translated as CSATLGNSYNEQFF.

This clonotype was counted ten times or more. The J gene is TRBJ2-5, the V gene TRBV5-1; no clear D. This CDR3 comprises 13 residues. CDR1 and CDR2 from the germline V gene are SGHRS and YFSETQ. Trimming removed 4 bases from V and 1 base from J, with 8 bases in between. CDR3 protein: CASSRWTQETQYF. The DNA of the CDR3 is TGCGCCAGCAGCCGTTGGACCCAAGAGACCCAGTACTTC.

This clonotype was recorded at least ten times. An end of the junction does not agree with germline; a read error may underlie this. The rearrangement uses TRBV7-7 and TRBJ2-7; D is possibly TRBD2 (6 bases). The CDR3 contains 13 residues. Germline loops: CDR1 SSHAT, CDR2 FNYEAQ (reference sequence). The CDR3 spells CASSLAADYEQYF. CDR3 DNA: TGTGCTAGCAGCTTAGCGGCGGACTACGAGCAGTACTTC.

The chain recombines TRBV20-1 with TRBJ2-1; 7 nucleotides line up with TRBD1. The germline V gene has CDR1 DFQATT and CDR2 SNEGSKA (reference sequence). There are 11 residues in the CDR3. Germline trimming cut 1 base from V and 11 bases from J; bases unmatched to any gene: 2. The CDR3 sequence: CSARGTGQQFF. The CDR3 DNA follows: TGCAGTGCTAGAGGGACAGGTCAGCAGTTCTTC.

Comment on this clonotype: Its ends do not fully match the called genes, so a read error is possible. The chain recombines TRBV9 with TRBJ2-3; TRBD1 aligns across 9 bases. The CDR3 totals 15 residues. Per the germline V gene, CDR1 is SGDLS and CDR2 is YYNGEE. In DNA form, the CDR3 reads TGTACCAGCAGCGCCCGGGACAGGGAGACAGATACGCAGTATTTT. Translating it yields CTSSARDRETDTQYF.

This clonotype was seen a handful of times. The gene calls are TRBV4-1 and TRBJ2-4; D is ambiguous. The J call may not be correct, given that the DNA end is closer to TRBJ2-7. Germline-derived CDR1 and CDR2 are MGHRA and YSYEKL. The CDR3 sequence is 15 residues long. The CDR3 loop reads CASSSAGLGSYEQYF. Written as DNA, the CDR3 is TGCGCCAGCAGTTCGGCCGGGCTTGGATCCTACGAGCAGTACTTC.

In its sample, this clonotype was seen a few times. This rearrangement joins TRBV30 to TRBJ2-5; D might be TRBD2 (5 bases). The CDR3 extends over 15 amino acids. Germline V gene lookup returns CDR1 GTSNPN and CDR2 SVGIG (reference sequence). V lost 0 bases and J 1 base, leaving 12 bases between the germline ends. As DNA, the CDR3 is TGTGCCTGGAGTGTAGGCGGCCGGGGCCAAGAGACCCAGTACTTC. The encoded protein is CAWSVGGRGQETQYF.

Ten or more counts support this clonotype. This chain uses TRBV6-2 or TRBV6-3 with TRBJ1-4; TRBD1 is a possible D gene (5 bases). The CDR3 loop spans 14 amino acids. Trimming stripped 7 bases from V and 5 bases from J, with 14 bases between. CDR1 is MNHEY, CDR2 SVGEGT, per germline. In nucleotides, the CDR3 is TGTGCCAGCACCGGAGGATGGGGGAATGAAAAACTGTTTTTT. It translates to CASTGGWGNEKLFF.

This rearrangement joins TRBV3-1 to TRBJ2-7; 9 bases are a match to TRBD2. Germline trimming cut 1 base from V and 7 bases from J; bases unmatched to any gene: 8. The CDR3 totals 15 residues. Germline V lookup: CDR1 LGHDT, CDR2 YNNKEL (reference sequence). CDR3 loop: CASSQGGGGNNEQYF. Here the CDR3 DNA reads TGTGCCAGCAGCCAAGGCGGGGGGGGTAACAATGAGCAGTACTTC.

This chain uses TRBV7-3 with TRBJ2-1, with 7 bases fitting TRBD1. The J call may be incorrect, as the DNA end agrees better with TRBJ2-7. The germline V gene encodes CDR1 SGHTA and CDR2 FQGTGA. This CDR3 region has 16 residues. The CDR3 nucleotides are TGTGCCAGCTTTTCACATCAGGGGGTCTCCTACAATGAGCAGTACTTC. Its protein product is CASFSHQGVSYNEQYF.

The sample holds many counts of this clonotype. V and J are TRBV7-2 and TRBJ2-7, with 9 bases matching TRBD1. V shed 2 bases and J 6 bases; nucleotides not matched to a gene: 5. CDR3 length: 14 residues. Per the germline V gene, CDR1 is SGHTA and CDR2 is FQGNSA. CDR3 sequence: CASSLYRGHREQYF. CDR3 bases: TGTGCCAGCAGCTTATACAGGGGGCATCGCGAGCAGTACTTC. The whole variable domain, remainder taken from reference TRBV7-2 and TRBJ2-7, is GAGVSQSPSNKVTEKGKDVELRCDPISGHTALYWYRQSLGQGLEFLIYFQGNSAPDKSGLPSDRFSAERTGGSVSTLTIQRTQQEDSAVYLCASSLYRGHREQYFGPGTRLTVT.

The chain combines TRBV11-1 with TRBJ2-2; no reliable D call. Germline assignment: CDR1 SGHAT and CDR2 FQDESV (reference sequence). This CDR3 spans 17 amino acids. V was clipped by 1 base and J by 4 bases, with 16 bases between them. The CDR3 DNA reads TGTGCCAGCAGCTTAGGGGCCCAGACGGTTCGCACCGGGGAGCTGTTTTTT. This codes for CASSLGAQTVRTGELFF. Full variable domain (outside the CDR3, taken from reference TRBV11-1 and TRBJ2-2): EAEVAQSPRYKITEKSQAVAFWCDPISGHATLYWYRQILGQGPELLVQFQDESVVDDSQLPKDRFSAERLKGVDSTLKIQPAELGDSAMYLCASSLGAQTVRTGELFFGEGSRLTVL.

This clonotype turned up a few times. A much larger clonotype is one base distant, so this may be a read error. The J gene is TRBJ2-5, the V gene TRBV7-8; 7 bases are a match to TRBD1. Germline V gene lookup returns CDR1 SGHVS and CDR2 FQNEAQ. V was clipped by 5 bases and J by 11 bases; unmatched bases: 14. The CDR3 has 14 residues. Written as DNA, the CDR3 is TGTGCCAGCAGCGCATACAGGGGCCTGGGTGAGCAGTACTTC. It specifies CASSAYRGLGEQYF.

This clonotype was seen ten or more times. This chain uses TRBV6-2 or TRBV6-3 with TRBJ1-1; no clear D gene. Trimming took off 5 bases at V and 4 bases at J, with 17 bases between the two ends. The length of the CDR3 is 15 residues. From germline, CDR1 is MNHEY and CDR2 SVGEGT. CDR3 in amino acids: CASSHGRTRSTEAFF. In DNA form, the CDR3 reads TGTGCCAGCAGTCACGGACGAACCCGGAGCACTGAAGCTTTCTTT.

Comments on this clonotype: A much larger clone differs by one base, so this may be a read error. This chain connects TRBV3-1 to TRBJ2-5, with 16 bases lining up with TRBD2. The germline V gene encodes CDR1 LGHDT and CDR2 YNNKEL (reference sequence). The CDR3 loop spans 18 amino acids. V shed 0 bases and J 11 bases; nucleotides not matched to a gene: 12. CDR3 coding DNA: TGTGCCAGCAGCCAAGATGGGACTAGCGGGGGGGTATACAATGAGCAGTACTTC. Residues: CASSQDGTSGGVYNEQYF.